This T cell receptor (beta chain) was retrieved from a study of early T cells in non-severe SARS-CoV-2 infection. Study information: Sequenced bulk RNA came from whole blood that was unsorted, and chains were unpaired. Whole-study results and caveats: Matching results from VDJdb favored anti-spike CD8 responses, leaving private and CD4 specificities undetected.

Attachment of unique molecular identifiers was made to individual cDNA molecules. TCRdb analysed the 5' RACE reads with MiXCR anew, one entry per CDR3 protein. The sample has some 82,000 distinct CDR3 sequences, approximately 12% seen once. V shed 0 bases and J shed 5 bases, with 11 bases lying between them. The CDR3 loop spans 15 amino acids. Germline lookup yields CDR1 SGHAT and CDR2 FQNNGV. This clonotype came up many times. What it binds is not known. The sequence came from an adult who was a healthcare worker with PCR-confirmed SARS-CoV-2 infection or an uninfected control (not recorded which). Sequenced here: whole blood, sampled at baseline. This rearrangement joins TRBV11-2 to TRBJ1-5; D not resolved. The CDR3 protein is CASSLERLQDQPQHF. In DNA form, the CDR3 reads TGTGCCAGCAGCTTAGAGAGGTTACAAGATCAGCCCCAGCATTTT.